The next 28 T cell receptor beta chains were all read from a single sample in a study of OX40 agonist ivuxolimab in advanced cancers. Clones were read by immunoSEQ multiplex PCR, and TCRdb kept only the in-frame ones, dropping some. The sample includes 65,000 to 80,000 clones, 90% to 95% of them seen just once. The specimen was CD4+ or CD8+ T cells sorted from blood, collected in a trial of the OX40 agonist ivuxolimab. The receptor source for this set is an adult with an advanced solid tumor such as melanoma, head and neck, liver or kidney cancer.

This rearrangement joins TRBV5-5 to TRBJ2-7; 7 bases are shared with TRBD1. V was clipped by 0 bases and J by 2 bases; unmatched bases: 5. Germline assignment: CDR1 SGHKS and CDR2 YYEKEE (reference sequence). The CDR3 has 15 residues. CDR3 amino acids: CASSLDTGTAYEQYF. CDR3 DNA sequence: TGTGCCAGCAGCTTGGACACCGGGACAGCCTACGAGCAGTACTTC.

This chain uses TRBV4-3 with TRBJ2-5; perhaps D is TRBD1 or TRBD2 (7 bases each). The DNA end is a closer match to TRBJ2-7, so the J assignment may be wrong. This CDR3 is 14 amino acids long. Looked up from germline, CDR1 is LGHNA and CDR2 is YSLEER. The CDR3 spells CASSQAGGGYEQYF. The CDR3 bases are TGCGCCAGCAGCCAAGCAGGGGGGGGCTACGAGCAGTACTTC.

The rearrangement links TRBV5-6 to TRBJ2-3; a weak D match, TRBD2 (6 bases). In germline, CDR1 is SGHDT, CDR2 YYEEEE. V was shortened by 0 bases and J by 1 base, with 12 bases between the two germline ends. The CDR3 has 16 amino acids. The CDR3 nucleotides read TGTGCCAGCAGCTTGGAGGGGCGGGGCGGCACAGATACGCAGTATTTT. It encodes CASSLEGRGGTDTQYF.

This clone was seen just once. This chain joins TRBV27 and TRBJ1-5, with D possibly TRBD1 on 5 matching bases. Germline loops: CDR1 MNHEY, CDR2 SMNVEV (reference sequence). V dropped 5 bases and J dropped 0 bases, with 14 bases sitting between them. The CDR3 sequence is 16 residues long. The CDR3, as DNA: TGTGCCAGCAGTACCTTGGGGGGGGGTAGCAATCAGCCCCAGCATTTT. It encodes CASSTLGGGSNQPQHF.

The chain has TRBV6-5 and TRBJ1-5; perhaps TRBD1 as D (5 bases). The germline gives CDR1 MNHEY, CDR2 SVGAGI. With 4 bases removed from V and 8 bases from J, the gap between germline ends came to 12 bases. The CDR3 totals 13 residues. CDR3 sequence (DNA): TGTGCCAGCAGTTGGGGCCCTGTGGAGCCCCAGCATTTT. Translation gives CASSWGPVEPQHF.

The V call is TRBV28, the J call TRBJ2-7; D gene uncertain. Looked up from germline, CDR1 is MDHEN and CDR2 is SYDVKM. V was cut by 3 bases and J by 2 bases, with 8 bases left in between. This CDR3 is built from 13 residues. CDR3 DNA: TGTGCCAGCAGTTTTGGGGAAACCTACGAGCAGTACTTC. Its protein product is CASSFGETYEQYF.

This clone was recorded once. The chain recombines TRBV7-6 with TRBJ2-1; TRBD2 might be the D (5 bases). The CDR3 loop spans 15 amino acids. Germline CDR1 is SGHVS and CDR2 is FNYEAQ. V lost 0 bases and J lost 4, with 10 bases in between. The CDR3 region has the DNA TGTGCCAGCAGCTTAGCGGGAGAACAATACAATGAGCAGTTCTTC. Amino acid sequence: CASSLAGEQYNEQFF.

This rearrangement joins TRBV27 to TRBJ2-7; D possibly matches TRBD1 or TRBD2 (5 bases each). V gave up 2 bases and J gave up 0 bases, with 8 bases separating them. Germline CDR1 is MNHEY and CDR2 is SMNVEV (reference sequence). The CDR3 covers 14 residues. CDR3 in amino acids: CASSLGGSSYEQYF. CDR3 DNA: TGTGCCAGCAGTTTAGGGGGAAGCTCCTACGAGCAGTACTTC.

The chain joins TRBV27 to TRBJ2-1, with D unresolved. This CDR3 spans 14 amino acids. V lost 3 bases to trimming and J lost 5 bases, with 11 bases between them. The germline V gene encodes CDR1 MNHEY and CDR2 SMNVEV (reference sequence). The DNA of the CDR3 is TGTGCCAGCAGTTTTTCCGGATTAAACAATGAGCAGTTCTTC. It specifies CASSFSGLNNEQFF.

The chain uses TRBV9 and TRBJ2-1; a possible D gene is TRBD1 (7 bases). Germline CDR1 reads SGDLS; CDR2 reads YYNGEE. The CDR3 has 17 amino acids. V was pared by 0 bases and J by 0 bases, with 13 bases between. Here the CDR3 reads CASSVGPGGSSYNEQFF. The CDR3 coding sequence is TGTGCCAGCAGCGTAGGTCCAGGGGGGAGCTCCTACAATGAGCAGTTCTTC.

The chain recombines TRBV28 with TRBJ2-1, with D tentatively TRBD1 (5 bases). The CDR3 contains 12 residues. Trimming took off 2 bases at V and 7 bases at J, with 6 bases between the two ends. Germline V lookup: CDR1 MDHEN, CDR2 SYDVKM. For the CDR3, the DNA is TGTGCCAGCAGTTTAAGGGGAAATGAGCAGTTCTTC. As protein: CASSLRGNEQFF.

The rearrangement joins TRBV4-3 to TRBJ2-7; 10 bases are a match to TRBD2. From germline, CDR1 is LGHNA and CDR2 YSLEER. Trimming at V came to 4 bases and at J to 3 bases, leaving 9 bases not matched to a gene. The CDR3 consists of 16 residues. The CDR3 sequence is CASSRGAGGPGYEQYF. The CDR3 DNA reads TGCGCCAGCAGCCGAGGAGCGGGAGGGCCGGGCTACGAGCAGTACTTC.

V usage is TRBV28 and J usage is TRBJ2-1, with 7 bases matching TRBD2. The V and J ends lost 4 bases and 4 bases, in that order; junction bases with no gene match: 4. This CDR3 is 14 amino acids long. From germline, CDR1 is MDHEN and CDR2 SYDVKM. CDR3 sequence reads: CASSSGLLYNEQFF. The CDR3 DNA reads as TGTGCCAGCAGTTCGGGACTACTATACAATGAGCAGTTCTTC.

The chain combines TRBV29-1 with TRBJ1-5, with TRBD1 matching 9 bases. The CDR3 runs 13 residues. CDR1 SQVTM and CDR2 ANQGSEA come from the germline V gene. The V segment lost 4 bases and the J segment 5 bases; nucleotides outside the gene matches: 3. The CDR3 nucleotides are TGCAGCGTTGGGACAGGGGAACATCAGCCCCAGCATTTT. This encodes CSVGTGEHQPQHF.

V and J are TRBV5-1 and TRBJ2-2; 9 bases are a match to TRBD1. V trimming: 8 bases; J trimming: 2 bases; junction bases outside the gene matches: 4. The CDR3 consists of 14 residues. Looked up from germline, CDR1 is SGHRS and CDR2 is YFSETQ. CDR3 loop: CASPGQGNTGELFF. Here the CDR3 DNA reads TGCGCCAGTCCGGGACAGGGTAACACCGGGGAGCTGTTTTTT.

The chain employs TRBV4-3 and TRBJ1-1, with 7 nucleotides matching TRBD1. The J segment lost 6 bases and the V segment lost 5 bases, leaving 12 bases of the junction unmatched. Germline CDR1 LGHNA, CDR2 YSLEER. The CDR3 spans 15 residues. This CDR3 reads CASSSRAQGGSEAFF. The CDR3 coding sequence is TGCGCCAGCAGCTCGAGGGCTCAGGGGGGTTCTGAAGCTTTCTTT.

This chain uses TRBV7-3 with TRBJ2-5; 7 positions agree with TRBD1. The V gene's germline CDR1 is SGHTA and CDR2 FQGTGA. V lost 5 bases to trimming and J lost 5 bases; unmatched junction nucleotides: 11. The CDR3 contains 15 residues. CDR3 sequence reads: CASSLRDRGEETQYF. The DNA of the CDR3 is TGTGCCAGCAGCCTCCGGGACAGAGGAGAGGAGACCCAGTACTTC.

The V call is TRBV9, the J call TRBJ2-5; D gene unclear. V was pared by 0 bases and J by 5 bases, with 8 bases between. The CDR3 length is 13 residues. The V gene's germline CDR1 is SGDLS and CDR2 YYNGEE. In DNA form, the CDR3 reads TGTGCCAGCAGCGTAGGAGGTTCCGAGACCCAGTACTTC. Translated: CASSVGGSETQYF.

V is TRBV4-1 and J is TRBJ2-3; no reliable D call. There are 15 residues in the CDR3. Germline V CDR1 and CDR2: MGHRA, YSYEKL. V lost 2 bases and J 5 bases, leaving 14 bases between the germline ends. This CDR3 reads CASSQIAGTKDTQYF. The CDR3, as DNA: TGCGCCAGCAGCCAAATAGCTGGAACTAAAGATACGCAGTATTTT.

The chain is built from TRBV7-9 and TRBJ1-2; the match to TRBD1 covers 8 bases. The CDR3 is 14 amino acids. Germline assignment: CDR1 SEHNR and CDR2 FQNEAQ (reference sequence). The V gene end was trimmed by 1 base and the J gene end by 7 bases; junction bases not matched to a gene: 5. DNA of the CDR3: TGTGCCAGCAGCTTAGGGATGACAGGGGTTGGCTACACCTTC. Translation: CASSLGMTGVGYTF.

This sequence joins TRBV7-9 and TRBJ2-1; tentative D call: TRBD2 (6 bases). The CDR3 contains 15 residues. CDR1 is SEHNR, CDR2 FQNEAQ, per germline (reference sequence). Trimming took 8 bases from V and 6 from J, leaving 20 bases between them. The CDR3 nucleotides are TGTGCCAGCCTCCGGGCGCGGGGTGGGGTCAATGAGCAGTTCTTC. Residues: CASLRARGGVNEQFF.

The CDR3 nucleotides read TGTGCCAGCAGCCAATCCCTAGGGTCAGGAGGGCCTTACAATGAGCAGTTCTTC. Its protein is CASSQSLGSGGPYNEQFF. The chain links TRBV4-2 to TRBJ2-1; TRBD2 might be the D (6 bases). Germline V CDR1 and CDR2: LGHNA, YNFKEQ. Trimming removed 2 bases at V and 4 bases at J, with 21 bases between. The CDR3 is made up of 18 amino acids.

V is TRBV5-4 and J is TRBJ2-5, with TRBD1 identical over 8 bases. From germline, CDR1 is SGHNT and CDR2 YYREEE (reference sequence). V shed 2 bases and J 4 bases; nucleotides not matched to a gene: 7. This CDR3 comprises 15 residues. DNA of the CDR3: TGTGCCAGCAGCTTCAGGACAGGGCTGGGAGAGACCCAGTACTTC. Amino acids: CASSFRTGLGETQYF.

V usage is TRBV6-1 and J usage is TRBJ2-1; a possible D gene is TRBD2 (5 bases). Germline V lookup: CDR1 MNHNS, CDR2 SASEGT. The V and J ends lost 8 bases and 0 bases respectively, with 14 bases between them. This CDR3 has 15 residues. CDR3 in amino acids: CASAVSGSSYNEQFF. The DNA of the CDR3 is TGTGCCAGCGCTGTCAGCGGTTCCTCCTACAATGAGCAGTTCTTC.

The rearrangement links TRBV30 to TRBJ2-1; either TRBD1 or TRBD2 may fit D (5 bases each). Germline CDR1 GTSNPN, CDR2 SVGIG (reference sequence). Trimming took 3 bases from V and 1 from J, leaving 7 bases between them. The CDR3 loop spans 13 amino acids. CDR3 nucleotides: TGTGCCTGGAGATGGGGGTCCTACAATGAGCAGTTCTTC. Encoded protein: CAWRWGSYNEQFF.

The V gene is TRBV5-5, the J gene TRBJ2-7, with D hard to call. Between the trimmed V and J ends, which lost 4 bases and 1 base, there was a span of 3 bases. This CDR3 region has 11 residues. Germline-derived CDR1 and CDR2 are SGHKS and YYEKEE (reference sequence). The chain's CDR3 is CASSASYEQYF. CDR3 nucleotide sequence: TGTGCCAGCAGCGCTTCCTACGAGCAGTACTTC.

The chain combines TRBV7-9 with TRBJ2-3; TRBD1 aligns across 9 bases. From germline, CDR1 is SEHNR and CDR2 FQNEAQ (reference sequence). After removal of 10 bases from V and 4 bases from J, the junction contained 6 bases not matched to a gene. The CDR3 has 13 amino acids. The CDR3 sequence is CAIGTGTADTQYF. CDR3 in DNA: TGTGCCATTGGGACAGGGACCGCAGATACGCAGTATTTT.

V gene TRBV4-3 combines with J gene TRBJ2-7; maybe TRBD1 (5 bases). This CDR3 region has 13 residues. CDR1 and CDR2 (germline): LGHNA, YSLEER. V was cut by 3 bases and J by 1 base, with 7 bases left in between. The CDR3 loop is CASSQGRSYEQYF. CDR3 nucleotide sequence: TGCGCCAGCAGCCAGGGGCGGTCCTACGAGCAGTACTTC.